Listed here are 16 T cell receptor beta chains from one sample, sequenced in a study of T cell changes during pregnancy in multiple sclerosis. Libraries were prepared by immunoSEQ multiplex PCR; TCRdb keeps only in-frame clonotypes and omits some of them. The sample carries approximately 100,000 clones, 94% recorded once. The sample in question was peripheral blood, obtained before pregnancy. These receptors originate from a female donor with multiple sclerosis, enrolled in a pregnancy study.

The rearrangement joins TRBV9 to TRBJ1-2; TRBD1 matches at 11 bases. V trimming: 0 bases; J trimming: 4 bases; junction bases outside the gene matches: 5. Germline values: CDR1 SGDLS, CDR2 YYNGEE. This CDR3 is 16 amino acids long. The DNA for the CDR3 is TGTGCCAGCAGCGTAGCTGGACAGGGGGCGGGCTATGGCTACACCTTC. Translated: CASSVAGQGAGYGYTF.

The J gene is TRBJ2-3, the V gene TRBV25-1, with a tentative D call TRBD1 (7 bases). The CDR3 runs to 14 residues. The germline V gene has CDR1 MGHDK and CDR2 SYGVNS. V lost 8 bases to trimming and J lost 6 bases, with 18 bases between them. The CDR3 bases are TGTGCCAGCCGGTCGGACAGGAGGGCCGATACGCAGTATTTT. Translated, it gives CASRSDRRADTQYF.

The DNA of the CDR3 is TGTGCCAGCAGTTCCCGGGACAGCGGAGCGATGGGACAAGAGACCCAGTACTTC. Translating it yields CASSSRDSGAMGQETQYF. The chain links TRBV27 to TRBJ2-5, with 7 bases aligning to TRBD1. CDR3 length equals 18 residues. Unmatched junction bases numbered 16, after V lost 4 bases and J lost 2 bases. Germline CDR1 MNHEY, CDR2 SMNVEV (reference sequence).

V and J are TRBV5-1 and TRBJ1-2; TRBD1 is a possible D gene (5 bases). The CDR3 is made up of 12 amino acids. Trimming cost V 0 bases and J 8 bases, with 8 bases left between them. CDR1 is SGHRS, CDR2 YFSETQ, per germline. The CDR3 loop reads CASSLGQGGYTF. The CDR3 DNA is TGCGCCAGCAGCTTGGGGCAGGGAGGCTACACCTTC.

This sequence joins TRBV25-1 and TRBJ1-1; D possibly corresponds to TRBD1 (5 bases). Per the germline V gene, CDR1 is MGHDK and CDR2 is SYGVNS. Deletions cut 6 bases from V and 1 base from J, with 21 bases between. This CDR3 region has 17 residues. CDR3 sequence reads: CASRDDGPGGRNTEAFF. The DNA for the CDR3 is TGTGCCAGCAGAGACGACGGCCCCGGGGGGAGGAACACTGAAGCTTTCTTT.

J is TRBJ2-4 and V is TRBV19; possibly TRBD2 for D (6 bases). This CDR3 is 17 amino acids long. The V gene's germline CDR1 is LNHDA and CDR2 SQIVND (reference sequence). The V end lost 4 bases, the J end lost 3 bases, and 19 bases lay between the germline ends. CDR3 in amino acids: CASSRTTGMGGKNIQYF. The CDR3 region has the DNA TGTGCCAGTAGTAGAACCACGGGGATGGGGGGCAAAAACATTCAGTACTTC.

The gene calls are TRBV9 and TRBJ2-1, with 9 positions matching TRBD2. The CDR3 runs 15 residues. With 4 bases clipped from V and 8 bases from J, the junction kept 10 bases outside the gene matches. Germline V gene data show CDR1 as SGDLS and CDR2 as YYNGEE. Here the CDR3 reads CASSLSGRGADEQFF. The CDR3 coding sequence is TGTGCCAGCAGCCTTAGCGGGAGAGGGGCGGATGAGCAGTTCTTC.

The chain recombines TRBV9 with TRBJ1-2, with 7 nucleotides matching TRBD1. The CDR3 spans 17 residues. V shed 0 bases and J 2 bases; nucleotides not matched to a gene: 10. The germline V gene encodes CDR1 SGDLS and CDR2 YYNGEE. The CDR3 sequence is CASSVVSQGVLNYGYTF. Written as DNA, the CDR3 is TGTGCCAGCAGCGTAGTAAGCCAGGGGGTCTTGAACTATGGCTACACCTTC. Complete variable domain (other parts from reference TRBV9 and TRBJ1-2): DSGVTQTPKHLITATGQRVTLRCSPRSGDLSVYWYQQSLDQGLQFLIQYYNGEERAKGNILERFSAQQFPDLHSELNLSSLELGDSALYFCASSVVSQGVLNYGYTFGSGTRLTVV.

The chain combines TRBV10-3 with TRBJ1-1; perhaps TRBD1 as D (5 bases). Deletions cut 0 bases from V and 4 bases from J, with 9 bases between. CDR1 and CDR2 (germline): ENHRY, SYGVKD. The CDR3 extends over 14 amino acids. The CDR3 nucleotides are TGTGCCATCAGTGAGTCAATGGGGGGCACTGAAGCTTTCTTT. This encodes CAISESMGGTEAFF.

J is TRBJ1-2 and V is TRBV2; D possibly corresponds to TRBD1 (6 bases). Germline V lookup: CDR1 SNHLY, CDR2 FYNNEI. The CDR3 is made up of 15 amino acids. The V end was cut by 1 base, the J end by 6 bases, with 15 bases between. The CDR3 protein is CASSEVRRGGHGYTF. DNA of the CDR3: TGTGCCAGCAGTGAAGTGCGCAGGGGAGGGCATGGCTACACCTTC.

As DNA, the CDR3 is TGTGCCAGCAGCTCTGACAGCTACGAGCAGTACTTC. Translated: CASSSDSYEQYF. The chain links TRBV5-6 to TRBJ2-7, with D perhaps TRBD1 (5 bases). This CDR3 is built from 12 residues. V lost 3 bases and J 3 bases, leaving 7 bases between the germline ends. Germline CDR1 reads SGHDT; CDR2 reads YYEEEE.

This clone was picked up one time. This chain links TRBV30 with TRBJ2-3, with D perhaps matching TRBD1 (6 bases). Trimming stripped 0 bases from V and 3 bases from J, with 7 bases between. CDR3 size: 13 residues. CDR1 GTSNPN and CDR2 SVGIG come from the germline V gene (reference sequence). The CDR3 nucleotides read TGTGCCTGGAGTGTCACAGGGACAGATACGCAGTATTTT. Amino acid sequence: CAWSVTGTDTQYF.

V usage is TRBV5-1 and J usage is TRBJ1-1; D call uncertain. The V gene's germline CDR1 is SGHRS and CDR2 YFSETQ. There are 12 residues in the CDR3. V shed 5 bases and J shed 4 bases, with 9 bases lying between them. CDR3 bases: TGCGCCAGCAGGTCGCCCGGCACTGAAGCTTTCTTT. This translates into CASRSPGTEAFF.

The J gene is TRBJ2-2, the V gene TRBV27, with a tentative D call TRBD2 (5 bases). V lost 5 bases and J 3 bases, leaving 16 bases between the germline ends. Germline V gives CDR1 MNHEY, CDR2 SMNVEV (reference sequence). The CDR3 runs to 16 residues. The CDR3 loop is CASSPYTRSDTGELFF. For the CDR3, the DNA is TGTGCCAGCAGTCCGTACACTAGATCCGACACCGGGGAGCTGTTTTTT.

A word on this clone: Germline and junction disagree at one end, which may indicate a read error. The chain links TRBV28 to TRBJ1-1; D might be TRBD1 (6 bases). The CDR3 sequence is 11 residues long. Looked up from germline, CDR1 is MDHEN and CDR2 is SYDVKM. CDR3 sequence: CASSHVQGAAF. The CDR3 bases are TGTGCCAGCAGTCACGTACAGGGAGCCGCTTTT.

The CDR3 loop is CASRPGTGFTYEQYF. The CDR3 DNA sequence: TGTGCCAGCAGGCCCGGGACAGGGTTTACCTACGAGCAGTACTTC. The rearrangement joins TRBV2 to TRBJ2-7; TRBD1 aligns across 9 bases. Germline V gene sequence: CDR1 SNHLY, CDR2 FYNNEI. V was clipped by 6 bases and J by 2 bases; unmatched bases: 8. The CDR3 is 15 residues long.